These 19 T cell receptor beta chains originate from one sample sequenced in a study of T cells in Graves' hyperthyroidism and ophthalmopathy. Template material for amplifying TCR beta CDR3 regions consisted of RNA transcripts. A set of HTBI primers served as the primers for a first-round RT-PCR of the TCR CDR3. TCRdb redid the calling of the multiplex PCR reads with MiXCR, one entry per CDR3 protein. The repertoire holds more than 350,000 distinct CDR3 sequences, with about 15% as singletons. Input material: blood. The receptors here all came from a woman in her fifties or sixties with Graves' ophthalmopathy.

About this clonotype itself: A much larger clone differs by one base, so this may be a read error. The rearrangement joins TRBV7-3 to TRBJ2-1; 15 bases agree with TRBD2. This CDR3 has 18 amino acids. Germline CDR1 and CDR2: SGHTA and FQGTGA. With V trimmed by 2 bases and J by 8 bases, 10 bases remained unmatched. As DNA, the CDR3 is TGTGCCAGCAGCTTAGGTTGCGGGACTAGCGGGAGGAAAGATGAGCAGTTCTTC. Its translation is CASSLGCGTSGRKDEQFF.

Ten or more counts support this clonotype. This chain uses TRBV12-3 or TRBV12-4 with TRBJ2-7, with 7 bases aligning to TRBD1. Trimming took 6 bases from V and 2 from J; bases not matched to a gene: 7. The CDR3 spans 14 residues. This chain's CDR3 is CASSGSGTAYEQYF. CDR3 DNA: TGTGCCAGCAGCGGTTCCGGGACAGCCTACGAGCAGTACTTC.

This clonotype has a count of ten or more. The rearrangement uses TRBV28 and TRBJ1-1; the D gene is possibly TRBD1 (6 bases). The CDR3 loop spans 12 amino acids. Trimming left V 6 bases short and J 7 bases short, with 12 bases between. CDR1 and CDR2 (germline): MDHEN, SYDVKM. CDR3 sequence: CASRAQGNEAFF. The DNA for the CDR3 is TGTGCCAGCAGGGCACAGGGTAATGAAGCTTTCTTT.

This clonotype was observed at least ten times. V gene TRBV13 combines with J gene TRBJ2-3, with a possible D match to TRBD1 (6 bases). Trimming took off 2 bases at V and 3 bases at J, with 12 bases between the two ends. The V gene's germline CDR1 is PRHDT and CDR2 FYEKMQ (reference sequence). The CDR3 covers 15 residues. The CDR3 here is CASSLLTGATDTQYF. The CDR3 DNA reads TGTGCCAGCAGCTTACTGACAGGAGCGACAGATACGCAGTATTTT.

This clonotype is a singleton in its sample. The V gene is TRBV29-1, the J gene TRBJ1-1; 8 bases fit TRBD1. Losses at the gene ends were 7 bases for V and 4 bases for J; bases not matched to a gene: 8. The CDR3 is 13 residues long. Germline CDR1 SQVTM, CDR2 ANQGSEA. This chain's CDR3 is CSAETGGATEAFF. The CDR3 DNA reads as TGCAGCGCCGAAACAGGGGGGGCCACTGAAGCTTTCTTT.

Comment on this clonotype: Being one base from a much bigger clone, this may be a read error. The CDR3 loop reads CASSWDKDYGYTF. The CDR3 DNA follows: TGTGCCAGCAGCTGGGACAAAGACTATGGCTACACCTTC. The V and J genes are TRBV7-2 and TRBJ1-2; possible D gene TRBD1, 6 bases. There are 13 residues in the CDR3. Trimming took off 4 bases at V and 3 bases at J, with 9 bases between the two ends. CDR1 SGHTA and CDR2 FQGNSA come from the germline V gene.

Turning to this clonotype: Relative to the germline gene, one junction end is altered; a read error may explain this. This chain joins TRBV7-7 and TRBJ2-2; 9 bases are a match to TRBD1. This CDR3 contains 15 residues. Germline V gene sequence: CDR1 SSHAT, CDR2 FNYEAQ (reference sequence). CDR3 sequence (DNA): TGTGCTAGCAGTTCAACAGGGGGCCCCGCCGGGGAGCTGTTTTTT. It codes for CASSSTGGPAGELFF.

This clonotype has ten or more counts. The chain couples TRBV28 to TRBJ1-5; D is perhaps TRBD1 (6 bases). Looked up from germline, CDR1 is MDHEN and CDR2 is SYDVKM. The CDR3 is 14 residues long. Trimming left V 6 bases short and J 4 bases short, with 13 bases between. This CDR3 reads CASSARGGNQPQHF. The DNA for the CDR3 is TGTGCCAGCAGCGCTCGAGGGGGTAATCAGCCCCAGCATTTT. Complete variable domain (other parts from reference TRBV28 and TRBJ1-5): DVKVTQSSRYLVKRTGEKVFLECVQDMDHENMFWYRQDPGLGLRLIYFSYDVKMKEKGDIPEGYSVSREKKERFSLILESASTNQTSMYLCASSARGGNQPQHFGDGTRLSIL.

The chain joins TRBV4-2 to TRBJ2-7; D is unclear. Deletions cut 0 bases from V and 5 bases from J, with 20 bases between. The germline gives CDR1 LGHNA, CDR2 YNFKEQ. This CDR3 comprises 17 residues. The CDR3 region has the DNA TGTGCCAGCAGCCAAGATACGGTTGGCCGAAAGGCCAACGAGCAGTACTTC. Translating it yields CASSQDTVGRKANEQYF.

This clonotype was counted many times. For the CDR3, the DNA is TGTGCCAGCAGCCCTCGGGGCAGTCAAATCCACGAGCAGTACTTC. Translation gives CASSPRGSQIHEQYF. The chain employs TRBV7-2 and TRBJ2-7; either TRBD1 or TRBD2 may supply D (5 bases each). The CDR3 contains 15 residues. Germline loops: CDR1 SGHTA, CDR2 FQGNSA. Trimming pared 5 bases from V and 5 bases from J, leaving 19 bases between.

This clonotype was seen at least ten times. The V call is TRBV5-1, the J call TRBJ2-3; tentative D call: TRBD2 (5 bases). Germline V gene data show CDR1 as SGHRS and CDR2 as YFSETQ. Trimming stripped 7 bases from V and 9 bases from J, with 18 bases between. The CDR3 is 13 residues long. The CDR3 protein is CASVSQGSRTQYF. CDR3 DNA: TGCGCCAGCGTTAGCCAAGGGAGTCGAACGCAGTATTTT.

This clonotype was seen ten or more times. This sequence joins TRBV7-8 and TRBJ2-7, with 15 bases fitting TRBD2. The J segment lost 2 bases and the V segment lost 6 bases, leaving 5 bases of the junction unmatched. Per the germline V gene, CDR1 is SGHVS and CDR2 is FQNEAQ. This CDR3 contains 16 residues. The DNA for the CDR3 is TGTGCCAGCAGTGGACTAGCGGGAGGGCAAACCTACGAGCAGTACTTC. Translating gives CASSGLAGGQTYEQYF.

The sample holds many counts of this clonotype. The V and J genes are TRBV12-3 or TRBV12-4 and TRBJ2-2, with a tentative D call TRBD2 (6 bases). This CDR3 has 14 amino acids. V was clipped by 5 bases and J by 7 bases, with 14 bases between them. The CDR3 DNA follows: TGTGCCAGCAGTGTAAGGCGGGGCCGCGGGGAGCTGTTTTTT. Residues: CASSVRRGRGELFF.

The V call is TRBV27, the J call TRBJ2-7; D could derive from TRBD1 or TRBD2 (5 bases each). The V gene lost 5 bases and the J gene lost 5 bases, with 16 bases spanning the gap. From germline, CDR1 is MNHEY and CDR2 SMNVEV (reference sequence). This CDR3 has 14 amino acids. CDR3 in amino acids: CASSLRHGANEQYF. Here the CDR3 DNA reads TGTGCCAGCAGTCTGAGACACGGGGCTAACGAGCAGTACTTC.

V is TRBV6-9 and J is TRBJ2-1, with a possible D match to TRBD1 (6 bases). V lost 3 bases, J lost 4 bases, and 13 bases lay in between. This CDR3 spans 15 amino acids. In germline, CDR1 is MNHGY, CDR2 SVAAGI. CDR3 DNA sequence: TGTGCCAGCAGTTACCGGATACAGGGATACAATGAGCAGTTCTTC. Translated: CASSYRIQGYNEQFF.

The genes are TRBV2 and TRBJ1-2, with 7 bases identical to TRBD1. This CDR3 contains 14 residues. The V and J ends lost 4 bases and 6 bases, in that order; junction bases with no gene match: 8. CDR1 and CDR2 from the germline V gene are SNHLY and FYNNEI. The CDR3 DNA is TGTGCCAGCAGTGGGGCAGGGGGAATAGATGGCTACACCTTC. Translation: CASSGAGGIDGYTF.

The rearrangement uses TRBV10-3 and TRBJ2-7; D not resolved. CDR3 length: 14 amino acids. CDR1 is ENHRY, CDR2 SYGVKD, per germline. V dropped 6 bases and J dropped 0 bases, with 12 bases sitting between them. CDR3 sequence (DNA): TGTGCCATCAGAGTTGAACAGATCTCCTACGAGCAGTACTTC. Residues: CAIRVEQISYEQYF.

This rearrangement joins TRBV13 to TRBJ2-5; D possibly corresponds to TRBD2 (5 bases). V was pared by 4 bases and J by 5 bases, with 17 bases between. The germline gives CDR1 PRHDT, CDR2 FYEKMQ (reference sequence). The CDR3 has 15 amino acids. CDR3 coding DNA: TGTGCCAGCAGCTCATTGGACTTTCCTGGGGAGACCCAGTACTTC. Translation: CASSSLDFPGETQYF.

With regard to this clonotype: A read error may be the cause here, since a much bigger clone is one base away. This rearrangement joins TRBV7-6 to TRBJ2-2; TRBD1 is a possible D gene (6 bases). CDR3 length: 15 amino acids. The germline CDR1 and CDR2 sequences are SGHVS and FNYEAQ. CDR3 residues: CASSDQGWNTRELFF. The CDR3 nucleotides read TGTGCCAGCAGTGACCAGGGGTGGAACACCAGGGAGCTGTTTTTT. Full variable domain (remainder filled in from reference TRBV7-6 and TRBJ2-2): GAGVSQSPRYKVTKRGQDVALRCDPISGHVSLYWYRQALGQGPEFLTYFNYEAQQDKSGLPNDRFSAERPEGSISTLTIQRTEQRDSAMYRCASSDQGWNTRELFFGEGSRLTVL.